A selection of T cell receptor beta chains follows, all from one sample in a study of T cell responses to AZD1222 COVID-19 vaccine. The method was immunoSEQ multiplex PCR; TCRdb's version includes in-frame clones alone and lacks a portion of them. The sample consists of 95,000 or so clones, about 89% of them appearing once. The sample in question was peripheral blood, obtained on day 0 of AZD1222 vaccination. The receptors shown here come from an adult in good health. Each CDR3 is given with its conserved first and last residue. The D gene is left open where the match is weak. Rows may omit the clone size; those that give it use once, few, many or a size class.

J	V	D	size	CDR3	DNA
TRBJ1-1	TRBV6-4	.	.	CASSDVNTEAFF	TGTGCCAGCAGTGACGTGAACACTGAAGCTTTCTTT
TRBJ1-2	TRBV7-8	.	.	CASSPSGVLSNYGYTF	TGTGCCAGCAGCCCGTCCGGCGTACTCTCTAACTATGGCTACACCTTC
TRBJ1-1	TRBV18	.	.	CASSRGFEGPEAFF	TGTGCCAGCTCCCGGGGGTTCGAAGGTCCTGAAGCTTTCTTT
TRBJ1-1	TRBV10-3	.	.	CAINKGQNTEAFF	TGTGCCATCAATAAGGGACAGAACACTGAAGCTTTCTTT
TRBJ2-3	TRBV5-4	TRBD2	.	CASSLVLTSGGTDTQYF	TGTGCCAGCAGCTTGGTCCTAACTAGCGGGGGCACAGATACGCAGTATTTT
TRBJ1-4	TRBV10-3	.	once	CATQPGQAQQANEKLFF	TGTGCCACTCAGCCCGGGCAGGCGCAACAAGCTAATGAAAAACTGTTTTTT
TRBJ1-2	TRBV2	.	.	CASSATGGVYGYTF	TGTGCCAGCAGTGCGACGGGGGGAGTATATGGCTACACCTTC
TRBJ2-2	TRBV20-1	.	.	CSVQVAGELFF	TGCAGTGTGCAGGTAGCCGGGGAGCTGTTTTTT
TRBJ2-2	TRBV20-1	TRBD2	.	CSASRSGGTGELFF	TGCAGTGCTAGTCGTAGCGGGGGAACCGGGGAGCTGTTTTTT
TRBJ2-5	TRBV7-2	TRBD2	.	CASSSGLAGGQETQYF	TGTGCCAGCAGCTCGGGACTAGCGGGGGGCCAAGAGACCCAGTACTTC
TRBJ1-1	TRBV13	.	.	CASSPSAEAFF	TGTGCCAGCAGCCCGTCGGCTGAAGCTTTCTTT
TRBJ1-1	TRBV7-8	.	.	CASSSDSFTEAFF	TGTGCCAGCAGCTCGGACAGTTTCACTGAAGCTTTCTTT
TRBJ1-1	TRBV7-6	.	.	CASSLVLGGGTEAFF	TGTGCCAGCAGCTTAGTTTTGGGGGGTGGGACTGAAGCTTTCTTT
TRBJ1-4	TRBV2	.	.	CASSGQTNEKLFF	TGTGCCAGCAGTGGCCAAACTAATGAAAAACTGTTTTTT
TRBJ1-4	TRBV28	.	.	CASSSLYRISPSKLFF	TGTGCCAGCAGTTCGCTCTACAGGATTTCGCCCTCCAAACTGTTTTTT
TRBJ1-1	TRBV5-1	TRBD1	.	CASTGTGGAFF	TGCGCCAGCACCGGGACAGGCGGCGCTTTCTTT
TRBJ1-1	TRBV9	.	.	CASSVGGGEAFF	TGTGCCAGCAGCGTAGGGGGAGGTGAAGCTTTCTTT
TRBJ1-4	TRBV5-4	TRBD1	.	CASSLTGASNEKLFF	TGTGCCAGCAGCCTTACAGGGGCATCTAATGAAAAACTGTTTTTT
TRBJ2-5	TRBV11-2	.	.	CASSLEGETQYF	TGTGCCAGCAGCTTAGAAGGAGAGACCCAGTACTTC
TRBJ1-1	TRBV28	.	.	CASSLEGVGNTEAFF	TGTGCCAGCAGTCTTGAGGGAGTTGGGAACACTGAAGCTTTCTTT
TRBJ1-1	TRBV27	.	.	CASSLNRVGTEAFF	TGTGCCAGCAGTTTGAACAGGGTGGGCACTGAAGCTTTCTTT
TRBJ2-5	TRBV5-6	TRBD1	few	CASSSTRTGRETQYF	TGTGCCAGCAGCTCCACTAGGACAGGGAGGGAGACCCAGTACTTC
TRBJ2-7	TRBV6-5	TRBD2	.	CASSRETSGSYEQYF	TGTGCCAGCAGTCGGGAGACTAGCGGGTCGTACGAGCAGTACTTC
TRBJ2-4	TRBV6-5	.	.	CASVGEGLAKNIQYF	TGTGCCAGCGTCGGGGAAGGTCTAGCCAAAAACATTCAGTACTTC
TRBJ1-1	TRBV30	.	.	CAWSVPRNTEAFF	TGTGCCTGGAGTGTGCCACGGAACACTGAAGCTTTCTTT
TRBJ2-7	TRBV6-5	.	.	CASRQGQLYEQYF	TGTGCCAGCAGACAGGGACAACTCTACGAGCAGTACTTC
TRBJ1-2	TRBV13	TRBD1	.	CASRKTGGGSNYGYTF	TGTGCCAGCAGGAAGACAGGGGGCGGCTCTAACTATGGCTACACCTTC
TRBJ1-3	TRBV11-2	.	.	CASSSSGGKGNTIYF	TGTGCCAGCAGCTCGTCGGGGGGGAAGGGAAACACCATATATTTT
TRBJ2-2	TRBV3-1/TRBV3-2	TRBD2	.	CASSQGGTDGELFF	TGTGCCAGCAGCCAGGGGGGGACCGACGGGGAGCTGTTTTTT
TRBJ1-1	TRBV9	.	.	CASSPRARGPNTEAFF	TGTGCCAGCAGCCCCCGCGCGAGGGGCCCGAACACTGAAGCTTTCTTT
TRBJ1-5	TRBV10-3	.	.	CAISERGQEGNQPQHF	TGTGCCATCAGTGAGCGGGGGCAGGAGGGGAATCAGCCCCAGCATTTT
TRBJ1-1	TRBV5-1	.	.	CASSKLVSGAEAFF	TGCGCCAGCAGCAAGCTGGTCTCGGGGGCTGAAGCTTTCTTT
TRBJ2-2	TRBV5-1	TRBD2	.	CASSLELAGGRVNTGELFF	TGCGCCAGCAGCTTGGAGCTAGCGGGGGGCCGGGTTAACACCGGGGAGCTGTTTTTT
TRBJ2-2	TRBV6-2/TRBV6-3	.	.	CASSYRGGSNTGELFF	TGTGCCAGCAGTTACCGCGGGGGCTCGAACACCGGGGAGCTGTTTTTT
TRBJ1-5	TRBV19	TRBD1	.	CASSNPRTGRLGQPQHF	TGTGCCAGTAGTAACCCCCGGACAGGGAGGTTGGGTCAGCCCCAGCATTTT
TRBJ2-2	TRBV10-3	.	.	CAISETRGNTGELFF	TGTGCCATCAGTGAGACGAGGGGGAACACCGGGGAGCTGTTTTTT
TRBJ1-3	TRBV5-8	.	.	CASSSTPSGNTIYF	TGTGCCAGCAGCTCGACCCCTTCTGGAAACACCATATATTTT
TRBJ2-5	TRBV2	.	.	CASRTPLEVPYF	TGTGCCAGCAGAACCCCACTAGAGGTCCCGTACTTC
TRBJ1-1	TRBV28	TRBD1	.	CASRTQGAWTEAFF	TGTGCCAGCAGAACACAGGGGGCCTGGACTGAAGCTTTCTTT
TRBJ1-2	TRBV29-1	.	.	CSVHGTRGGYTF	TGCAGCGTGCACGGGACACGTGGAGGCTACACCTTC
TRBJ1-4	TRBV3-1/TRBV3-2	.	few	CASSLWTATNEKLFF	TGTGCCAGCAGCCTGTGGACAGCAACTAATGAAAAACTGTTTTTT
TRBJ2-3	TRBV24-1	.	.	CATSDPGGQDTQYF	TGTGCCACCAGTGATCCGGGGGGCCAAGATACGCAGTATTTT
TRBJ2-7	TRBV2	.	once	CASKVTRGPYEQYF	TGTGCCAGCAAGGTGACTCGGGGGCCGTACGAGCAGTACTTC
TRBJ2-7	TRBV18	TRBD1	.	CASSQSGTGLYEQYF	TGTGCCAGCTCACAGTCCGGGACAGGGTTGTACGAGCAGTACTTC
TRBJ1-5	TRBV6-1	.	few	CASSEETRGNPHF	TGTGCCAGCAGTGAAGAGACCCGCGGGAATCCGCATTTT
TRBJ1-5	TRBV12-5	.	.	CASGVASNQPQHF	TGTGCTAGTGGTGTAGCGAGCAATCAGCCCCAGCATTTT
TRBJ1-1	TRBV2	.	.	CASSKGFINTEAFF	TGTGCCAGCAGTAAGGGGTTTATCAACACTGAAGCTTTCTTT
TRBJ1-5	TRBV27	.	.	CASSSGLFQPQHF	TGTGCCAGCAGTTCGGGACTTTTCCAACCCCAGCATTTT
TRBJ1-1	TRBV7-9	.	.	CASSSGWGGEAFF	TGTGCCAGCAGTTCCGGTTGGGGGGGTGAAGCTTTCTTT
TRBJ1-6	TRBV5-6	.	.	CASSLGTGLVNSPLHF	TGTGCCAGCAGCTTGGGCACAGGGTTGGTAAATTCACCCCTCCACTTT
TRBJ2-1	TRBV30	TRBD1	.	CAWSSTGPYNEQFF	TGTGCCTGGAGTTCGACAGGGCCTTACAATGAGCAGTTCTTC
TRBJ1-6	TRBV20-1	.	.	CSASPPGSYNSPLHF	TGCAGTGCTAGTCCCCCAGGCTCCTATAATTCACCCCTCCACTTT
TRBJ1-3	TRBV10-2	TRBD1	.	CASSEFGTGRGNTIYF	TGCGCCAGCAGTGAGTTTGGGACAGGGAGAGGAAACACCATATATTTT
TRBJ2-7	TRBV7-2	TRBD2	.	CASGRSGGAYEQYF	TGTGCCAGCGGACGTAGCGGGGGGGCCTACGAGCAGTACTTC